Here is one TCR beta chain with its context. Its matching antigen is unknown. The V gene's germline CDR1 is SQVTM and CDR2 ANQGSEA. V lost 8 bases, J lost 0 bases, and 9 bases stayed unmatched. The CDR3 is made up of 15 amino acids. These data come from a study of T cell clonotyping in hematopoietic cell transplantation. Study-level findings and limits: Broader posttransplant TCR repertoire diversity was predicted by graft donor and pretransplant recipient Inverse Simpson Index values. Recipient TCR diversity dropped after transplant; expanded clonotypes rose from day 30 to 180.

Time point noted: recipient sample about 28 days before transplant, after cytoreduction. Samples: about 28 days before transplant, then days 30, 100 and 180 after. TCRdb's copy holds only in-frame clones and misses some; the assay was immunoSEQ multiplex PCR. The sample contains some 6,000 clones, approximately 97% of which appear only once. The J gene is TRBJ2-5, the V gene TRBV29-1; 10 bases line up with TRBD1. The source was peripheral blood mononuclear cells, collected before stem cell transplant. This clonotype was sampled from a man in his sixties or seventies with acute myeloid leukemia. Some clones in this sample may be carry-over from other donors' samples. CDR3 amino acids: CSLVPGQGYQETQYF. The CDR3 region has the DNA TGCAGCCTAGTACCGGGACAGGGGTACCAAGAGACCCAGTACTTC.